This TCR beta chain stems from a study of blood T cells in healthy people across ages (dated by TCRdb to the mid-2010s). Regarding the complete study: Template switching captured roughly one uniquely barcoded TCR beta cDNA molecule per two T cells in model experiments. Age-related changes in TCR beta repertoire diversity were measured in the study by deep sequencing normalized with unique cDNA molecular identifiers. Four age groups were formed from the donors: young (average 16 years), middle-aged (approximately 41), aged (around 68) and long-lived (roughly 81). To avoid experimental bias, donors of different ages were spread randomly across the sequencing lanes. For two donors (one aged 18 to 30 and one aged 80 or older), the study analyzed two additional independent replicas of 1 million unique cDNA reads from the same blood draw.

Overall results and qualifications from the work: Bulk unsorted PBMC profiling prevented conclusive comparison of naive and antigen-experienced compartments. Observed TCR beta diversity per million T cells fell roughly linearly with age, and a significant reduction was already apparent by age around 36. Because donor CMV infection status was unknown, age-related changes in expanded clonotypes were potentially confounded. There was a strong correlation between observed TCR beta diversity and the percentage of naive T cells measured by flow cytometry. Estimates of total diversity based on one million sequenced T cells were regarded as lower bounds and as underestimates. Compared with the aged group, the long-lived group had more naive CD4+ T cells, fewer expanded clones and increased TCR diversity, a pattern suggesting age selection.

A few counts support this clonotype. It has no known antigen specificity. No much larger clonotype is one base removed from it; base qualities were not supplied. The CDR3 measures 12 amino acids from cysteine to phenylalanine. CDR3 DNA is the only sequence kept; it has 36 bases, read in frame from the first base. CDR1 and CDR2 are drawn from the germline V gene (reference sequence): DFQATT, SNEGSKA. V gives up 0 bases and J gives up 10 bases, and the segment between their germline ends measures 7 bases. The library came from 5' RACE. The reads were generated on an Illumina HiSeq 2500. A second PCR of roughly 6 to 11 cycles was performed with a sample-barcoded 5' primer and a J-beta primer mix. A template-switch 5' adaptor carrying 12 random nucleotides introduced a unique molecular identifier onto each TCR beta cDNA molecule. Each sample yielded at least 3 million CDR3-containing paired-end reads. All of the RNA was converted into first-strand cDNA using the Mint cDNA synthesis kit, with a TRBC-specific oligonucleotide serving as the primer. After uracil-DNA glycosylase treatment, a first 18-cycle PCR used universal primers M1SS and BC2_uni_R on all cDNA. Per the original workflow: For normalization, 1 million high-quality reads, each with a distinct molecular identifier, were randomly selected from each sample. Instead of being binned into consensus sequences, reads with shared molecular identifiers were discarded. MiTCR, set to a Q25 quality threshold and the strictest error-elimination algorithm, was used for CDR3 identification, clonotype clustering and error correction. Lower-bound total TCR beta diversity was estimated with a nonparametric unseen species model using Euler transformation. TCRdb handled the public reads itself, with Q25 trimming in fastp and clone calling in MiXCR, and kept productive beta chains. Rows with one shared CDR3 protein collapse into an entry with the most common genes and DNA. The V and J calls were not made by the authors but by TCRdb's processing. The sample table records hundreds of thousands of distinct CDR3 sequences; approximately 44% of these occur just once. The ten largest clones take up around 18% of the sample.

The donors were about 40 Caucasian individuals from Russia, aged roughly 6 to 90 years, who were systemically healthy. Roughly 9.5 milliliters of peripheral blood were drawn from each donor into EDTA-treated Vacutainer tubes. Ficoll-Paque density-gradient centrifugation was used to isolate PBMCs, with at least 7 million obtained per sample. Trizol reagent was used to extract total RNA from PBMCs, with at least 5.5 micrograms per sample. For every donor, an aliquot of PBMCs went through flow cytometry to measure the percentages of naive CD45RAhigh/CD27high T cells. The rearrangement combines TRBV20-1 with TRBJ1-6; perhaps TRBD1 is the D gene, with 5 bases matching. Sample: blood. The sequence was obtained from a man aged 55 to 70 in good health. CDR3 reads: CSARDQGSPLHF. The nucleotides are TGCAGTGCTAGAGATCAGGGATCACCCCTCCACTTT.